This is a list of T cell receptor beta chains from one sample in a study of beta chain features in type 1 diabetes. Clones were read by immunoSEQ multiplex PCR, and TCRdb kept only the in-frame ones, dropping some. The table has under 400,000 clones, about 14% seen once. What was sequenced was central memory CD4+ T cells from blood. These receptor sequences come from a young man in good health. Each CDR3 is given with its conserved first and last residue. The order of the fields is J gene, clone size, V gene, D gene, CDR3 protein, CDR3 DNA. D genes are given only for firm matches. Where a row states a size, it is once, few, many or the class of an expanded clone; other rows omit it.

TRBJ2-5,many,TRBV7-2,TRBD1,CASSPRRGQGYETQYF,TGTGCCAGCAGCCCCCGAAGGGGACAGGGGTACGAGACCCAGTACTTC
TRBJ2-3,many,TRBV9,.,CASSVEAARLDTQYF,TGTGCCAGCAGCGTAGAGGCTGCCCGGCTAGATACGCAGTATTTT
TRBJ2-1,.,TRBV6-6,.,CASSELREQFF,TGTGCCAGCAGTGAACTGAGGGAGCAGTTCTTC
TRBJ1-1,few,TRBV2,.,CASRRGTRNTEAFF,TGTGCCAGCAGACGCGGGACACGGAACACTGAAGCTTTCTTT
TRBJ2-3,many,TRBV5-6,.,CASSLLGKTSSSTDTQYF,TGTGCCAGCAGCTTGTTGGGGAAAACAAGCTCTAGCACAGATACGCAGTATTTT
TRBJ1-1,.,TRBV20-1,.,CSAPSITEAFF,TGCAGTGCCCCGTCTATCACTGAAGCTTTCTTT
TRBJ1-4,.,TRBV9,.,CASSVGPGDEKLFF,TGTGCCAGCAGCGTGGGGCCGGGCGATGAAAAACTGTTTTTT
TRBJ1-1,.,TRBV7-3,TRBD1,CASSAHPGGRTEAFF,TGTGCCAGCAGCGCACACCCAGGGGGCCGCACTGAAGCTTTCTTT
TRBJ1-1,.,TRBV30,.,CAWSVWGPDTEAFF,TGTGCCTGGAGTGTCTGGGGCCCAGACACTGAAGCTTTCTTT
TRBJ1-2,.,TRBV18,.,CASSVRGDYGYTF,TGTGCCAGCTCAGTCAGGGGAGACTATGGCTACACCTTC
TRBJ2-2,.,TRBV27,.,CASSHQGSGTGELFF,TGTGCCAGCAGTCATCAGGGTTCGGGCACCGGGGAGCTGTTTTTT
TRBJ2-2,.,TRBV11-2,.,CASSLDGELFF,TGTGCCAGCAGCTTGGACGGGGAGCTGTTTTTT